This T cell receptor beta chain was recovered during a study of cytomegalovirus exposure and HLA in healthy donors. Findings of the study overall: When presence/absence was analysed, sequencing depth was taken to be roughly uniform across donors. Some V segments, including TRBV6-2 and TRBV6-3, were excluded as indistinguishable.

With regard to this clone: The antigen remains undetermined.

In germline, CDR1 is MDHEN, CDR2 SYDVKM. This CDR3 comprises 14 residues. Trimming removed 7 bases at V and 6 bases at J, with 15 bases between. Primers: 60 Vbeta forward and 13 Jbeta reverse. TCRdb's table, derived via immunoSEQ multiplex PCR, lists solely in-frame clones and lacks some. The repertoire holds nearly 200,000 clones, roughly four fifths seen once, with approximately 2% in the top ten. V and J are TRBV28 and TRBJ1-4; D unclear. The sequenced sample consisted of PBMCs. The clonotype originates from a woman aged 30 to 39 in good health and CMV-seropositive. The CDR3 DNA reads TGTGCCAGCAACAAGAGAGGGTGGGATGAAAAACTGTTTTTT. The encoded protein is CASNKRGWDEKLFF.